The 3 T cell receptor beta chains below were found in one sample sequenced in a study of cytomegalovirus exposure and HLA in healthy donors. Vbeta (60) and Jbeta (13) primers were used in the PCR. Clones were sequenced by immunoSEQ multiplex PCR, and TCRdb holds only the in-frame ones, with some missing. This table has roughly 90,000 clones, roughly 80% appearing once. Specimen: PBMCs. The receptors originated from a man aged 30 to 39 in good health and CMV-seropositive.

The chain recombines TRBV27 with TRBJ2-1; TRBD2 matches at 9 bases. V trimming: 4 bases; J trimming: 6 bases; junction bases outside the gene matches: 7. This CDR3 is 15 amino acids long. Germline CDR1 MNHEY, CDR2 SMNVEV (reference sequence). The CDR3 DNA reads TGTGCCAGCAGTTCCCCGGGACTAGCTGGCAATGAGCAGTTCTTC. Protein: CASSSPGLAGNEQFF.

The chain combines TRBV7-9 with TRBJ1-1; D is possibly TRBD1 (5 bases). Trimming took off 3 bases at V and 0 bases at J, with 8 bases between the two ends. The CDR3 runs 14 residues. CDR1 is SEHNR and CDR2 is FQNEAQ in the germline V gene (reference sequence). CDR3 coding DNA: TGTGCCAGCAGCTTGGCCAGGGTGAACACTGAAGCTTTCTTT. This sequence encodes CASSLARVNTEAFF.

This chain uses TRBV18 with TRBJ1-1; D is perhaps TRBD1 (6 bases). This CDR3 has 15 residues. Trimming left V 3 bases short and J 1 base short, with 12 bases between. Germline V gene lookup returns CDR1 KGHSH and CDR2 LQKENI. The CDR3 nucleotides are TGTGCCAGCTCACCCTCCGGGACACCGAACACTGAAGCTTTCTTT. Amino acid sequence: CASSPSGTPNTEAFF.